One sample yielded the 21 T cell receptor beta chains listed below, sequenced in a study of shared clonotypes between healthy human individuals. TCRdb's copy holds only in-frame clones and misses some; the assay was immunoSEQ multiplex PCR. Of 600,000 to 800,000 clones in the sample, approximately 77% are singletons; the top ten hold around 1.7%. The sample taken for sequencing was memory CD4+ T cells sorted from blood. Stated subset: CD45RA-negative fraction. All receptors come from a woman aged 30 to 39 in good health.

This clone showed up just a few times. The germline gene is not matched at one end of the junction; a read error may be the cause. V gene TRBV7-9 combines with J gene TRBJ1-5; 7 bases match TRBD1. The germline CDR1 and CDR2 sequences are SEHNR and FQNEAQ (reference sequence). This CDR3 region has 13 residues. The CDR3 loop reads CASSRDSNQPQHF. CDR3 nucleotides: TGTGCCAGCAGCCGGGACAGCAACCAGCCCCAGCATTTT.

The chain is built from TRBV28 and TRBJ1-2; D is perhaps TRBD1 (6 bases). Germline CDR1 reads MDHEN; CDR2 reads SYDVKM. The CDR3 totals 12 residues. The CDR3 DNA follows: TGTGTCGCAGCGGGGGCGTCTGTTGGCTACACCTTC. Protein sequence: CVAAGASVGYTF.

V and J are TRBV7-2 and TRBJ2-7; 7 bases fit TRBD1. Germline-derived CDR1 and CDR2 are SGHTA and FQGNSA. The trim removed 4 bases at V and 0 bases at J, leaving 15 bases unmatched. The length of the CDR3 is 18 residues. CDR3 amino acids: CASSSGQANPTTSYEQYF. The CDR3 DNA reads TGTGCCAGCAGCTCAGGACAGGCGAATCCAACCACCTCCTACGAGCAGTACTTC.

This chain joins TRBV6-6 and TRBJ2-1; TRBD2 might be the D (5 bases). This CDR3 comprises 13 residues. Trimming pared 6 bases from V and 6 bases from J, leaving 12 bases between. CDR1 and CDR2 from the germline V gene are MNHNY and SVGAGI (reference sequence). CDR3 amino acids: CASSLRERNEQFF. The DNA for the CDR3 is TGTGCCAGCAGCCTACGGGAACGCAATGAGCAGTTCTTC.

This chain connects TRBV28 to TRBJ2-5; no clear D. V lost 3 bases to trimming and J lost 7 bases, with 6 bases between them. This CDR3 contains 11 residues. Germline values: CDR1 MDHEN, CDR2 SYDVKM. DNA for the CDR3: TGTGCCAGCAGTTTGGGCGCGACCCAGTACTTC. It specifies CASSLGATQYF.

The genes are TRBV11-2 and TRBJ1-1; D is ambiguous. Germline loops: CDR1 SGHAT, CDR2 FQNNGV. This CDR3 has 13 amino acids. V gave up 2 bases and J gave up 3 bases, with 7 bases separating them. CDR3 DNA sequence: TGTGCCAGCAGCTTAACCGTGGACACTGAAGCTTTCTTT. Encoded protein: CASSLTVDTEAFF.

The rearrangement uses TRBV11-2 and TRBJ2-1, with 9 bases matching TRBD1. Losses at the gene ends were 4 bases for V and 2 bases for J; bases not matched to a gene: 6. CDR1 is SGHAT and CDR2 is FQNNGV in the germline V gene. The CDR3 has 16 amino acids. CDR3 DNA sequence: TGTGCCAGCAGCTGGAACCGGGACAGGGCCTACAATGAGCAGTTCTTC. Protein product: CASSWNRDRAYNEQFF.

This clone appeared once. This chain links TRBV25-1 with TRBJ2-1; TRBD1 is a possible D gene (6 bases). CDR1 is MGHDK and CDR2 is SYGVNS in the germline V gene. The V end lost 1 base, the J end lost 12 bases, and 16 bases lay between the germline ends. CDR3 length: 14 residues. The DNA of the CDR3 is TGTGCCAGCAGTGAATTGCTGGGGGCTGGAGGGCAGTTCTTC. Translated: CASSELLGAGGQFF. Variable domain in full (rest from reference TRBV25-1 and TRBJ2-1): EADIYQTPRYLVIGTGKKITLECSQTMGHDKMYWYQQDPGMELHLIHYSYGVNSTEKGDLSSESTVSRIRTEHFPLTLESARPSHTSQYLCASSELLGAGGQFFGPGTRLTVL.

The chain links TRBV19 to TRBJ2-7; D possibly corresponds to TRBD2 (6 bases). Trimming took off 6 bases at V and 2 bases at J, with 14 bases between the two ends. The CDR3 runs 14 residues. Germline CDR1 and CDR2: LNHDA and SQIVND (reference sequence). The DNA of the CDR3 is TGTGCCAGTAGCGAAGCGGCGGGGCCCTACGAGCAGTACTTC. Its translation: CASSEAAGPYEQYF.

The chain employs TRBV2 and TRBJ1-5; D gene ambiguous. In germline, CDR1 is SNHLY, CDR2 FYNNEI. V lost 4 bases and J lost 7, with 17 bases in between. This CDR3 has 15 amino acids. CDR3 coding DNA: TGTGCCAGCAGTGCGCAGGAGCTGGTGGGCCAGCCCCAGCATTTT. Amino acid sequence: CASSAQELVGQPQHF. The full variable domain, completed using reference TRBV2 and TRBJ1-5, is EPEVTQTPSHQVTQMGQEVILRCVPISNHLYFYWYRQILGQKVEFLVSFYNNEISEKSEIFDDQFSVERPDGSNFTLKIRSTKLEDSAMYFCASSAQELVGQPQHFGDGTRLSIL.

The chain links TRBV5-1 to TRBJ2-7, with D possibly matching TRBD2 (6 bases). The V end was cut by 1 base, the J end by 5 bases, with 19 bases between. Germline V gene data show CDR1 as SGHRS and CDR2 as YFSETQ. This CDR3 is built from 16 residues. DNA of the CDR3: TGCGCCAGCAGCTTGAGCGGGCAAGCGGGTAGGAACGAGCAGTACTTC. Protein: CASSLSGQAGRNEQYF.

V and J are TRBV14 and TRBJ1-2; TRBD1 might be the D (6 bases). CDR3 size: 14 residues. V lost 5 bases to trimming and J lost 2 bases, with 12 bases between them. Germline V lookup: CDR1 SGHDN, CDR2 FVKESK. The DNA for the CDR3 is TGTGCCAGCAGCGATGCGGGGGGCAACTATGGCTACACCTTC. Protein product: CASSDAGGNYGYTF.

This chain links TRBV6-6 with TRBJ2-7; a weak D match, TRBD1 (6 bases). The germline V gene encodes CDR1 MNHNY and CDR2 SVGAGI (reference sequence). There are 13 residues in the CDR3. The V end was cut by 0 bases, the J end by 4 bases, with 7 bases between. The CDR3 loop reads CASSYSGQYEQYF. The CDR3 bases are TGTGCCAGCAGTTACTCGGGACAATACGAGCAGTACTTC.

The J gene is TRBJ2-5, the V gene TRBV28; 7 nucleotides line up with TRBD2. Trimming cost V 8 bases and J 5 bases; bases outside gene matches: 11. This CDR3 spans 14 amino acids. The germline CDR1 and CDR2 sequences are MDHEN and SYDVKM. CDR3 DNA sequence: TGTGCCAGCCGGTCGACTAGCTCGGGGGAGACCCAGTACTTC. Protein product: CASRSTSSGETQYF.

J is TRBJ2-1 and V is TRBV5-1, with D uncertain. Germline loops: CDR1 SGHRS, CDR2 YFSETQ. Trimming took off 0 bases at V and 5 bases at J, with 6 bases between the two ends. This CDR3 is 13 amino acids long. The CDR3 here is CASSLAEHNEQFF. DNA of the CDR3: TGCGCCAGCAGCTTGGCCGAGCACAATGAGCAGTTCTTC.

Only one count was recorded for this clone. The rearrangement links TRBV5-4 to TRBJ1-1; possible D gene TRBD1, 5 bases. This CDR3 has 15 residues. V lost 4 bases, J lost 4 bases, and 17 bases lay in between. The germline V gene encodes CDR1 SGHNT and CDR2 YYREEE (reference sequence). The DNA of the CDR3 is TGTGCCAGCAGCCGGGACCTCAGCGGGGCCACTGAAGCTTTCTTT. It is translated as CASSRDLSGATEAFF.

This clone occurred a few times. This chain joins TRBV9 and TRBJ2-1, with 11 bases lining up with TRBD2. Germline values: CDR1 SGDLS, CDR2 YYNGEE. This CDR3 has 18 residues. The J segment lost 3 bases and the V segment lost 2 bases, leaving 10 bases of the junction unmatched. CDR3 nucleotide sequence: TGTGCCAGCAGCGTCGGAACTAGCGGGAGAGGGAGCTACAATGAGCAGTTCTTC. Residues: CASSVGTSGRGSYNEQFF.

This chain links TRBV7-2 with TRBJ2-5; 7 nucleotides align to TRBD2. Germline trimming cut 3 bases from V and 1 base from J; bases unmatched to any gene: 5. CDR3 size: 15 residues. Germline CDR1 is SGHTA and CDR2 is FQGNSA. The CDR3 DNA is TGTGCCAGCAGCTTCCTAGCGGCCCCCCAAGAGACCCAGTACTTC. Protein product: CASSFLAAPQETQYF. The full variable domain, rest sourced from reference TRBV7-2 and TRBJ2-5, is GAGVSQSPSNKVTEKGKDVELRCDPISGHTALYWYRQSLGQGLEFLIYFQGNSAPDKSGLPSDRFSAERTGGSVSTLTIQRTQQEDSAVYLCASSFLAAPQETQYFGPGTRLLVL.

This clone was observed a few times. The V and J genes are TRBV7-2 and TRBJ2-3, with TRBD1 matching over 8 bases. Germline V gene sequence: CDR1 SGHTA, CDR2 FQGNSA. J gave up 3 bases and V 5 bases, and 7 bases lay outside the gene matches. The CDR3 consists of 15 residues. CDR3 protein: CASSNQGARTDTQYF. The CDR3 coding sequence is TGTGCCAGCAGCAACCAGGGGGCGCGGACAGATACGCAGTATTTT.

The chain is built from TRBV19 and TRBJ2-2, with TRBD1 matching 9 bases. The V gene end was trimmed by 10 bases and the J gene end by 7 bases; junction bases not matched to a gene: 10. Germline CDR1 and CDR2: LNHDA and SQIVND (reference sequence). The CDR3 has 14 amino acids. CDR3 bases: TGTGCCATTTCTGGGACAGGGTGGAGCGGGGAGCTGTTTTTT. It translates to CAISGTGWSGELFF.

This clone was observed a handful of times. This chain links TRBV20-1 with TRBJ1-4; D remains ambiguous. V lost 4 bases, J lost 6 bases, and 6 bases lay in between. This CDR3 has 11 residues. Germline V gene data show CDR1 as DFQATT and CDR2 as SNEGSKA (reference sequence). This CDR3 reads CSANDYEKLFF. The CDR3 nucleotides are TGCAGTGCTAACGACTATGAAAAACTGTTTTTT.